The entry below gives a single T cell receptor beta chain sequence along with its context. Its antigen is not known. Germline V lookup: CDR1 GTSNPN, CDR2 SVGIG (reference sequence). The germline V and J ends were trimmed by 1 base and 1 base, with 16 bases remaining between them. CDR3 length: 16 residues. Original analysis: Researchers built a distant-metastasis classifier for papillary thyroid cancer that drew on CDR3 differences across clinicopathological groups. TCRdb reanalyzed the PCR reads with MiXCR. The V and J calls were not made by the authors but by TCRdb's processing. The table includes 35,000 to 50,000 clones, 3% to 3.5% detected once. This record belongs to a study of metastatic and nonmetastatic thyroid tumors. Study details: Comparison of repertoires was carried out across blood and tumor or nodule tissue from malignant and benign thyroid patients. Study conclusions and caveats: Versus benign nodules, malignant thyroid tumors reportedly had significantly higher TCR beta diversity, in blood and tumor.

Each patient went into thyroid surgery without having received any treatment. This sequence was found in a female donor with papillary thyroid cancer or a benign thyroid nodule (not recorded which). Some clones in this sample may be carry-over from other donors' samples. This chain uses TRBV30 with TRBJ1-1, with D possibly TRBD1 on 5 matching bases. Material: blood. CDR3 sequence (DNA): TGTGCCTGGAGTGGATGGACTAGCGGGGGGAACACTGAAGCTTTCTTT. Translated: CAWSGWTSGGNTEAFF.